The text below deals with one T cell receptor (beta chain). The specificity of this receptor is unknown. The input lacks base qualities; no much larger clone sits a single base away. Ficoll-Paque density gradient centrifugation was used to isolate PBMCs. The sequencer was an Illumina NovaSeq 6000. Using 5'RACE with constant-segment primers, TCRalpha and TCRbeta cDNA libraries were constructed, with sample barcodes and unique molecular identifiers added in the process. Trizol reagent was used to extract RNA from every sample. Amplification of the libraries took two PCR steps, and the second step added a second sample barcode plus Illumina TruSeq adapters. The libraries were sequenced on an Illumina NovaSeq using 2 x 150 bp paired-end reads. Processing in the source paper ran as follows. The reads were demultiplexed and collapsed into UMI-guided consensus sequences using migec v1.2.7. With mixcr v2.1.11, UMI consensuses were aligned to TRA and TRB V and J templates and assembled into clonotypes. A clonotype was counted as expanded or contracted only when both edgeR and NoisET called the clonotype significant, with the noise models trained on biological replicates. For edgeR calls, the cutoffs were a false discovery rate-adjusted p below 0.01 and a log2 fold-change threshold of 1. As an exploratory analysis of dynamics, PCA with hierarchical clustering was applied to max-normalized trajectories of the 1000 most abundant clonotypes. Separately sequenced CD4+ and CD8+ repertoires were used to assign a CD4 or CD8 phenotype to each responding clone. The raw public reads went through TCRdb reprocessing: fastp at Q25, MiXCR clone calling, in-frame beta chains kept. For every CDR3 protein sequence, its rows merge into one entry that carries the most common genes and DNA. TCRdb's processing, not the study's, gives the V and J calls here. Present in this sample are 350,000 to 500,000 distinct CDR3 sequences, roughly a quarter of which were seen just once. The biggest ten clones account for about an eighth of the sample.

Its CDR3 holds 16 amino acids, cysteine through phenylalanine. Only the CDR3 part of the read is kept: 48 bases, read in frame from the first base. Cut back by 3 bases and 0 bases, the V and J ends lie 13 bases apart. The germline V gene gives CDR1 as SGHRS and CDR2 as YFSETQ. The sample originates from a study of T-cell memory formation after mild COVID-19 (dated by TCRdb to the early 2020s). Turning to the overall study: Most TCR sequence clusters were specific to one of the two donors. In a couple of donors, T-cell clones that expanded and contracted after mild COVID-19 were tracked by sequencing TCRalpha and TCRbeta repertoires over time. The cohort was made up of two young adult volunteers, one female and one male, who were previously healthy. The paper as a whole reports these results and caveats: SARS-CoV-2 specificity was not confirmed for the second-wave clones peaking on day 37. The study included only a couple of mild cases, and larger cohorts that include severe cases with pre-infection samples were judged to be necessary. Balanced CD4/CD8 phenotypes were observed for clones contracting from day 15 to 85, whereas a bias towards CD4+ was observed for a second wave of clones expanding from day 15 to 37. Some responding clones were detected in pre-infection memory, which suggested that pre-existing cross-reactive memory T cells had joined the SARS-CoV-2 response. Contracting CD4+ clones turned up mainly in the CM and EM memory subsets, whereas EMRA was where CD8+ clones were enriched.

This sequence originates from an adult woman who had mild COVID-19 (a few samples of this study predate the infection). The sample titles of this study are shuffled in the database, so cell type and time point are left out; the donor was told from shared clones. Rearrangement joined TRBV5-1 to TRBJ2-1; the D gene is possibly TRBD2, with 6 bases matching. The sequenced sample was PBMCs or a T cell subset sorted from them (not recorded which). The DNA reads TGCGCCAGCAGCTCACCGGGACTCAGCTCCTACAATGAGCAGTTCTTC. This sequence encodes CASSSPGLSSYNEQFF.